This TCR beta chain was observed in a study of siplizumab effects on memory and regulatory T cells (dated by TCRdb to about 2019). Regarding the research as a whole: The study looked at the effect of siplizumab, an anti-CD2 antibody, on alloreactive T-cell subsets in allogeneic mixed lymphocyte reactions made from human PBMCs. The study at large found these results: The suppressive function of proliferating Tregs from siplizumab cultures was not functionally confirmed. Unstimulated naive T cells appeared to be more diverse than memory T cells, and naive cells seemed to make a substantial contribution to the alloresponse. Siplizumab significantly lowered the cumulative frequency of alloreactive sequences that could be traced to unstimulated CD4+ memory T cells. About 75-95% of proliferating CD4+ or CD8+ clones could not be given a naive or memory phenotype. Because sequences at frequencies below about 10^-5 were poorly captured, only a minor fraction of alloreactive clones could be mapped back to unstimulated subsets. Among mappable alloreactive CD4+ clones, an average Treg-derived fraction of roughly 71% was observed with siplizumab, compared with approximately 26% in control reactions.

The method was the immunoSEQ multiplex PCR assay. The deep sequencing platform assayed some 90,000 TCR templates per sample. Genomic DNA extracted from sorted T cells was the material used for TCRbeta CDR3 sequencing. The authors' pipeline ran thus. Clonal analysis of TCRbeta CDR3 data was done in the R programming language. Comparing unstimulated samples against CFSE-low samples taken after the reaction was how alloreactive CD4+ and CD8+ clones were defined. Alloreactive CD4+ clones were assigned to regulatory or non-regulatory origin by matching sequences to sorted unstimulated Treg and non-Treg repertoires. The source is immuneACCESS, and TCRdb retained only in-frame sequences with V and J called. Part of the clones is not carried over; for the studies checked, unresolved V genes explain less than half of this, and the remainder is unexplained. V, J and clone size reflect that table, while D and trimming were determined from the DNA. Within this sample are 60,000 or so clones, with 85% to 95% of them counted one time only. The ten largest clones take up 30% to 40% of the sample.

From the germline V gene, CDR1 is SGDLS and CDR2 is YYNGEE. V lost 4 bases and J lost 9 bases; the stretch between them is 11 bases long. The CDR3 has 12 amino acids, counting the end cysteine and phenylalanine. Only the CDR3 DNA stays, 36 bases, in frame from base 1. TCRbeta CDR3 sequencing was performed on sorted unstimulated T cells and on proliferating T cells recovered from mixed lymphocyte reactions. Fresh whole blood from ten HLA-typed healthy donors was used as the source from which PBMCs were isolated. This clone was seen a few times. Its antigen specificity is not known. The input lacks base qualities; no much larger clone sits a single base away.

This TCR derives from a human donor in good health. The V and J genes are TRBV9 and TRBJ2-1, with the D segment identity uncertain. The source material was CD8+ T cells sorted from blood. The encoded CDR3 is CASSLEKSEQFF. The nucleotides read TGTGCCAGCAGCCTCGAGAAAAGTGAGCAGTTCTTC.